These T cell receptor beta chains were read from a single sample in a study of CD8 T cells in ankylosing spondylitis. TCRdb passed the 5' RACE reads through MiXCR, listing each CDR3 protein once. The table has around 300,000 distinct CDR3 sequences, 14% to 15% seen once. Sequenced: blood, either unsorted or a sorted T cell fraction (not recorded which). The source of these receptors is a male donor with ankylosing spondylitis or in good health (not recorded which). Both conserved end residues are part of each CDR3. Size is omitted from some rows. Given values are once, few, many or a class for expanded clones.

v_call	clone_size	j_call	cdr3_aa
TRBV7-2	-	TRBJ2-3	CASSLRGGESADTQYF
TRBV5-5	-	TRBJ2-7	CASSPLEGSYEQYF
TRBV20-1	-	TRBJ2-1	CSARDHSGSGIEQFF
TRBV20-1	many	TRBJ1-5	CSASGTGGNQPQHF
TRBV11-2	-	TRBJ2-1	CASSLDSGTAQFF
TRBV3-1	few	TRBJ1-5	CASSQGGERNQPQHF
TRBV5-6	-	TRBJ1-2	CASSPGTGIALYGYTF
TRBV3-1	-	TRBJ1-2	CASSQRQGWDGYTF
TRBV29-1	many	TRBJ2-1	CSVGLAGVSYNEQFF
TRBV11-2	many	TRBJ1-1	CASSFSMNTEAFF
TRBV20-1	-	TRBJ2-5	CSARWTDQETQYF
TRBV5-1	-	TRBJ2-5	CASSTGLAGAETQYF
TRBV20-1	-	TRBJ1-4	CSAPRPPTNEKLFF
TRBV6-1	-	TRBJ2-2	CASSPNGATPVGTGELFF
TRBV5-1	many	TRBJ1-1	CASSLAAWDTEAFF
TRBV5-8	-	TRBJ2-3	CASSVGLARTDTQYF
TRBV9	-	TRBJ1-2	CASSERTFYGYTF
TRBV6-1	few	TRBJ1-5	CASSSQGGQPQHF
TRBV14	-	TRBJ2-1	CASRPTSGSWNEQFF
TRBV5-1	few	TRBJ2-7	CASSPGTLGYEQYF
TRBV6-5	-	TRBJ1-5	CASSYGTGGQPQHF
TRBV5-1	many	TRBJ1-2	CASSPGTGAYGYTF
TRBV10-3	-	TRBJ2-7	CAITTSGPYEQYF
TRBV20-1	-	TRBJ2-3	CSASKVLNTDTQYF
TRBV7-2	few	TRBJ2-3	CASSGLGLYPDF
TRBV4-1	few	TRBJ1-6	CASSHTTGTDNSPLHF
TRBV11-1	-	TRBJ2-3	CASSFQGILTDTQYF
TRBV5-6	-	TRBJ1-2	CASSREIVSGGSGYTF
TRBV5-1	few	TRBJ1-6	CASSLELNRSPLHF
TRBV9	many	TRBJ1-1	CASSASQGDTEAFF
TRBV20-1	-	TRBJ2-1	CSARDEGHAGRRASYNEQFF
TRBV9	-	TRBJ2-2	CASSLRTSGGVVGELFF
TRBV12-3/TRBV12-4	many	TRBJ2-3	CASSFHSGGRGDTQYF
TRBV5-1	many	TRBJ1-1	CASSFNMGDTEAFF
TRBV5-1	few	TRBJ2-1	CASSKSGGEQFF
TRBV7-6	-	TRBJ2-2	CASSYRTATNTGELFF
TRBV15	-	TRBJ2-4	CATSRGGVENIQYF
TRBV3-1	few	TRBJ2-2	CASWWGNTGELFF
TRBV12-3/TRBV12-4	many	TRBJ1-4	CASSPTGAYEKLFF
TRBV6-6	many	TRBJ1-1	CASSSSQTAGAFF
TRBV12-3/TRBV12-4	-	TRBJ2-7	CASRRQGDTYEQYF
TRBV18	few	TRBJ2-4	CASSPALGTGANIQYF
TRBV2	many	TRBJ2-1	CASSEAGTNTDNEQFF
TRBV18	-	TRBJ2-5	CASSPRKYQETQYF
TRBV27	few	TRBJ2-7	CASSFRISHYEQYF
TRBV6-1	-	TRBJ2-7	CASRKLGTSGNYEQYF